This TCR beta chain was sequenced for a study of response to subunit inactivated influenza vaccine. TCRdb reprocessed the RT-PCR reads with MiXCR, giving one entry per CDR3 protein. The data show roughly 620,000 distinct CDR3 sequences, 10% to 12% seen once. The V gene's germline CDR1 is LGHNA and CDR2 YSLEER. The CDR3 totals 13 residues. With 1 base removed from V and 6 bases from J, the gap between germline ends came to 9 bases. These data were also filed under a second study, of T cells expressing NK-cell markers. That work adds: Production of TCR beta cDNA relied on 5'RACE template switching with UMIs. An anti-gamma-delta TCR antibody confined sorting to alpha-beta TCR T cells across several of the experiments. Of CD8+ T cells, 1.0-7.0% belonged to dominant NKG2C+ clonotypes in more than five donors. The CD3+CD56-NKG2C+ fraction of a handful of donors was also led by these clonotypes. Whether expanded NKG2C+ T cell clones recognized HCMV stayed uncertain.

The sequence was collected from a man aged 45-65 years who received an inactivated influenza vaccine. This rearrangement joins TRBV4-3 to TRBJ1-2; D gene unclear. The sequenced sample was PBMCs from blood, obtained on the day of vaccination. The CDR3 bases are TGCGCCAGCAGCCAAGTTACCGGGCATGGCTACACCTTC. This codes for CASSQVTGHGYTF.